Listed here are 3 T cell receptor beta chains from one sample, sequenced in a study of CD8 T cells in Susac syndrome. Random hexamers were used to reverse transcribe the RNA input (0.5 to 1 ug). One entry per CDR3 protein, called by TCRdb with MiXCR from the immunoSEQ multiplex PCR reads. This sample has about 130,000 distinct CDR3 sequences, with more than 90% found just once. What was sequenced was CD4+ T cells from PBMCs. The source is a human donor in good health.

V is TRBV2 and J is TRBJ1-1; 7 positions agree with TRBD1. The germline gives CDR1 SNHLY, CDR2 FYNNEI. The V and J ends lost 8 bases and 5 bases, in that order; junction bases with no gene match: 5. CDR3 size: 12 residues. CDR3 nucleotides: TGTGCCAGCCTAGACAGGGCAACTGAAGCTTTCTTT. As protein: CASLDRATEAFF.

The rearrangement links TRBV7-2 to TRBJ2-2; D is ambiguous. This CDR3 has 14 residues. The ends were cut back, 4 bases at V and 1 base at J, with 7 bases in the middle. Germline V gene sequence: CDR1 SGHTA, CDR2 FQGNSA. The CDR3 sequence is CASSYRRNTGELFF. The DNA of the CDR3 is TGTGCCAGCAGCTACCGAAGGAACACCGGGGAGCTGTTTTTT.

The CDR3 here is CASSPGTDYEQYF. The CDR3 coding sequence is TGTGCCAGCTCCCCCGGGACTGACTACGAGCAGTACTTC. The chain uses TRBV18 and TRBJ2-7; D perhaps matches TRBD2 (6 bases). Germline values: CDR1 KGHSH, CDR2 LQKENI. Trimming removed 6 bases from V and 3 bases from J, with 12 bases in between. CDR3 length equals 13 residues.